One and the same sample provided the 32 T cell receptor beta chains below, sequenced in a study of cytomegalovirus exposure and HLA in healthy donors. The method was immunoSEQ multiplex PCR; TCRdb's version includes in-frame clones alone and lacks a portion of them. The table includes about 110,000 clones, under 97% detected once. The sequenced material came from PBMCs. Receptors were obtained from a woman in her late teens or twenties in good health and CMV-seronegative.

V usage is TRBV15 and J usage is TRBJ1-1, with 12 bases lining up with TRBD1. Trimming cost V 4 bases and J 1 base; bases outside gene matches: 4. CDR3 length: 16 residues. Germline CDR1 LNHNV, CDR2 YYDKDF (reference sequence). The CDR3: CATSTGTGGKNTEAFF. The CDR3 nucleotides read TGTGCCACCAGCACTGGGACAGGGGGCAAGAACACTGAAGCTTTCTTT.

This clone has just one count. The chain is built from TRBV19 and TRBJ2-5; TRBD2 matches 14 bases. Germline loops: CDR1 LNHDA, CDR2 SQIVND (reference sequence). The V gene end was trimmed by 10 bases and the J gene end by 4 bases; junction bases not matched to a gene: 11. The CDR3 loop spans 16 amino acids. The CDR3 loop is CATKPGTSGGRETQYF. In DNA, the CDR3 is TGTGCCACCAAACCCGGGACTAGCGGGGGCCGAGAGACCCAGTACTTC.

Comments on this clone: At the DNA level, this CDR3 is encoded by other sequences in the same sample as well. V is TRBV6-5 and J is TRBJ1-2; a weak D match, TRBD1 (5 bases). CDR3 length equals 13 residues. Germline CDR1 reads MNHEY; CDR2 reads SVGAGI. The germline V and J ends were trimmed by 0 bases and 5 bases, with 7 bases remaining between them. This CDR3 is CASSYSTDYGYTF. As DNA, the CDR3 is TGTGCCAGCAGTTACTCGACAGATTATGGCTACACCTTC.

This chain joins TRBV7-9 and TRBJ1-5, with D possibly TRBD1 on 6 matching bases. This CDR3 has 13 residues. Trimming shortened V by 5 bases and J by 4 bases, and 9 bases separated the two germline ends. Per germline, CDR1 SEHNR and CDR2 FQNEAQ (reference sequence). CDR3 region: CASSQQGNQPQHF. CDR3 DNA sequence: TGTGCCAGCAGCCAACAGGGAAATCAGCCCCAGCATTTT.

This chain joins TRBV9 and TRBJ1-1; 8 bases agree with TRBD1. The ends lost 2 bases at V and 4 bases at J; junction bases unmatched: 7. The CDR3 is made up of 15 amino acids. Per the germline V gene, CDR1 is SGDLS and CDR2 is YYNGEE. The CDR3 DNA reads as TGTGCCAGCAGCGTCGGGCAGGGGGCAGGCACTGAAGCTTTCTTT. This encodes CASSVGQGAGTEAFF.

This clone appeared a single time. This chain uses TRBV5-6 with TRBJ2-5; 9 bases line up with TRBD2. Trimming took 2 bases from V and 6 from J; bases not matched to a gene: 8. The CDR3 is made up of 15 amino acids. CDR1 SGHDT and CDR2 YYEEEE come from the germline V gene. Here the CDR3 DNA reads TGTGCCAGCAGCTTCTTAGCGGGGGAAATAAAGACCCAGTACTTC. Translated, it gives CASSFLAGEIKTQYF.

V is TRBV7-2 and J is TRBJ2-1; a weak D match, TRBD2 (6 bases). Germline values: CDR1 SGHTA, CDR2 FQGNSA. V lost 3 bases and J lost 4, with 10 bases in between. The CDR3 is 14 residues long. The CDR3 reads CASSFSGSYNEQFF. The CDR3 bases are TGTGCCAGCAGCTTTAGCGGTTCTTACAATGAGCAGTTCTTC.

The chain couples TRBV10-3 to TRBJ2-3, with a tentative D call TRBD2 (5 bases). This CDR3 comprises 14 residues. Per germline, CDR1 ENHRY and CDR2 SYGVKD. Trimming pared 5 bases from V and 2 bases from J, leaving 11 bases between. The CDR3 nucleotides read TGTGCCATCAGTTTGTCGAGGGCCACAGATACGCAGTATTTT. Its protein is CAISLSRATDTQYF.

This clone showed up just a few times. The genes are TRBV6-1 and TRBJ2-7; D not certain. The germline CDR1 and CDR2 sequences are MNHNS and SASEGT. Deletions cut 1 base from V and 5 bases from J, with 12 bases between. This CDR3 region has 14 residues. CDR3 loop: CASSEGQASDEQYF. CDR3 nucleotide sequence: TGTGCCAGCAGTGAAGGTCAGGCCTCAGACGAGCAGTACTTC.

The CDR3, as DNA: TGCGCCAGCAGCCAAGACCTTAGCTGGGGGGGCTTATACGAGCAGTACTTC. This translates into CASSQDLSWGGLYEQYF. The J gene is TRBJ2-7, the V gene TRBV4-3, with TRBD2 as a possible D gene (7 bases). Between the trimmed V and J ends, which lost 0 bases and 4 bases, there was a span of 19 bases. CDR3 length: 17 residues. The germline CDR1 and CDR2 sequences are LGHNA and YSLEER.

Note on this clone: At one end the junction does not follow the germline gene, possibly because of a read error. Other DNA sequences of this sample code for an identical CDR3. This rearrangement joins TRBV10-3 to TRBJ2-6; D perhaps matches TRBD1 (6 bases). Per germline, CDR1 ENHRY and CDR2 SYGVKD. The CDR3 sequence is 15 residues long. The CDR3 protein is CATTTGISGANVLTF. In DNA, the CDR3 is TGTGCCACCACGACAGGAATCTCTGGGGCCAACGTCCTGACTTTT.

V usage is TRBV27 and J usage is TRBJ2-6, with TRBD1 matching 11 bases. The germline V gene encodes CDR1 MNHEY and CDR2 SMNVEV (reference sequence). The CDR3 consists of 18 residues. V trimming: 3 bases; J trimming: 1 base; junction bases outside the gene matches: 5. CDR3 sequence reads: CASSFVGQGASGANVLTF. DNA of the CDR3: TGTGCCAGCAGTTTCGTCGGACAGGGGGCATCTGGGGCCAACGTCCTGACTTTC.

The chain carries TRBV5-4 and TRBJ1-5; D gene ambiguous. CDR3 size: 15 residues. V was trimmed by 2 bases and J by 3 bases, leaving 12 bases between them. Looked up from germline, CDR1 is SGHNT and CDR2 is YYREEE (reference sequence). The CDR3 protein is CASSLYPGLNQPQHF. The CDR3 coding sequence is TGTGCCAGCAGCTTATACCCAGGACTCAATCAGCCCCAGCATTTT.

The rearrangement uses TRBV6-1 and TRBJ1-5; 10 nucleotides match TRBD1. Trimming cost V 3 bases and J 3 bases; bases outside gene matches: 2. The CDR3 has 15 amino acids. Germline-derived CDR1 and CDR2 are MNHNS and SASEGT. DNA of the CDR3: TGTGCCAGCAGTGAGGACAGGGGGGACAATCAGCCCCAGCATTTT. Translating it yields CASSEDRGDNQPQHF.

This chain connects TRBV5-8 to TRBJ2-1; D might be TRBD2 (6 bases). The CDR3 contains 15 residues. Germline V gene sequence: CDR1 SGHTS, CDR2 YDEGEE. V was trimmed by 3 bases and J by 8 bases, leaving 18 bases between them. The CDR3 DNA is TGTGCCAGCAGCTCCCGGCTAGCGAGCAGCGATGAGCAGTTCTTC. This sequence encodes CASSSRLASSDEQFF.

The chain employs TRBV28 and TRBJ2-7; the match to TRBD2 covers 8 bases. The ends lost 11 bases at V and 3 bases at J; junction bases unmatched: 6. Germline CDR1 and CDR2: MDHEN and SYDVKM. The CDR3 spans 12 residues. CDR3 sequence (DNA): TGTGCCTCGGGAGGGGGGGTCTACGAGCAGTACTTC. It yields the protein CASGGGVYEQYF.

The J gene is TRBJ2-6, the V gene TRBV21-1; the D call of TRBD1 is as the table states it, not checked on the DNA. TRBV21-1 is an annotated pseudogene. CDR3 length: 19 amino acids. The CDR3 here is CASSSMGHRANLGANVLTF. DNA of the CDR3: TGTGCCAGCAGCAGTATGGGACACAGGGCCAACTTGGGGGCCAACGTCCTGACTTTC.

Here the CDR3 DNA reads TGTGCCAGCTGGACAGGGGATTCACCCCTCCACTTT. It is translated as CASWTGDSPLHF. The rearrangement joins TRBV18 to TRBJ1-6; TRBD1 aligns across 9 bases. Unmatched junction bases numbered 0, after V lost 7 bases and J lost 8 bases. This CDR3 spans 12 amino acids. From germline, CDR1 is KGHSH and CDR2 LQKENI.

The chain employs TRBV11-2 and TRBJ2-7; the match to TRBD2 covers 10 bases. Germline trimming cut 1 base from V and 2 bases from J; bases unmatched to any gene: 8. There are 17 residues in the CDR3. The germline CDR1 and CDR2 sequences are SGHAT and FQNNGV. The CDR3 here is CASSLGYGLAEAYEQYF. DNA of the CDR3: TGTGCCAGCAGCTTAGGATATGGACTAGCGGAAGCCTACGAGCAGTACTTC.

The J gene is TRBJ2-5, the V gene TRBV9; possibly TRBD2 for D (5 bases). The J call could be wrong; TRBJ2-7 is a better fit for the DNA end. Germline values: CDR1 SGDLS, CDR2 YYNGEE. This CDR3 is built from 14 residues. This CDR3 reads CASSVSGRGNEQYF. The CDR3 DNA sequence: TGTGCCAGCAGCGTATCCGGACGAGGGAACGAGCAGTACTTC.

V is TRBV4-3 and J is TRBJ1-4, with 8 bases that match TRBD1. CDR3 length equals 15 residues. Looked up from germline, CDR1 is LGHNA and CDR2 is YSLEER. Trimming at V came to 4 bases and at J to 4 bases, leaving 5 bases not matched to a gene. CDR3 nucleotide sequence: TGCGCCAGCAGCCCGACAGGGGCAATTAATGAAAAACTGTTTTTT. Translation gives CASSPTGAINEKLFF.

The V call is TRBV25-1, the J call TRBJ1-2; TRBD1 matches at 7 bases. J gave up 8 bases and V 8 bases, and 17 bases lay outside the gene matches. This CDR3 spans 15 amino acids. Germline-derived CDR1 and CDR2 are MGHDK and SYGVNS. The CDR3 DNA follows: TGTGCCAGCCATCCCAACAGGGGACCCCTATGGGGCTACACCTTC. This gives the protein CASHPNRGPLWGYTF.

This clone occurred once. The chain carries TRBV4-3 and TRBJ1-1; D may be TRBD1 (6 bases). The CDR3 covers 16 residues. V lost 1 base and J 4 bases, leaving 16 bases between the germline ends. Looked up from germline, CDR1 is LGHNA and CDR2 is YSLEER. The DNA of the CDR3 is TGCGCCAGCAGCCAAGGGGGAGGGGGGGATCGCACTGAAGCTTTCTTT. As protein: CASSQGGGGDRTEAFF.

The chain employs TRBV9 and TRBJ2-1, with TRBD2 as a possible D gene (6 bases). The V and J ends lost 4 bases and 8 bases respectively, with 16 bases between them. The germline gives CDR1 SGDLS, CDR2 YYNGEE. The CDR3 runs to 14 residues. CDR3: CASSPWAASDEQFF. CDR3 DNA: TGTGCCAGCAGCCCCTGGGCGGCTAGCGATGAGCAGTTCTTC. The whole variable domain, remainder taken from reference TRBV9 and TRBJ2-1, is DSGVTQTPKHLITATGQRVTLRCSPRSGDLSVYWYQQSLDQGLQFLIQYYNGEERAKGNILERFSAQQFPDLHSELNLSSLELGDSALYFCASSPWAASDEQFFGPGTRLTVL.

A single count supports this clone. The chain links TRBV4-1 to TRBJ1-1; D is possibly TRBD1 (5 bases). This CDR3 comprises 15 residues. CDR1 MGHRA and CDR2 YSYEKL come from the germline V gene. V lost 3 bases and J lost 6, with 17 bases in between. The CDR3 DNA reads TGCGCCAGCAGCCATGGGGCTTCCTCGGAGCCTGAAGCTTTCTTT. Its protein product is CASSHGASSEPEAFF.

The chain recombines TRBV6-1 with TRBJ1-5; D is uncertain. Trimming removed 2 bases from V and 9 bases from J, with 8 bases in between. There are 12 residues in the CDR3. CDR1 and CDR2 (germline): MNHNS, SASEGT. The CDR3 loop is CASSETSPPQHF. The CDR3 coding sequence is TGTGCCAGCAGTGAAACTAGTCCGCCCCAGCATTTT.

This chain links TRBV5-8 with TRBJ1-4; tentative D call: TRBD1 (6 bases). This CDR3 region has 19 residues. Per the germline V gene, CDR1 is SGHTS and CDR2 is YDEGEE. Trimming pared 0 bases from V and 5 bases from J, leaving 23 bases between. The CDR3 spells CASSLDLVTGSRRNEKLFF. CDR3 bases: TGTGCCAGCAGCTTGGATCTCGTGACAGGTTCGCGTAGGAATGAAAAACTGTTTTTT.

The chain has TRBV30 and TRBJ1-3, with no clear D. Germline CDR1 and CDR2: GTSNPN and SVGIG (reference sequence). The CDR3 runs to 14 residues. The ends were cut back, 3 bases at V and 0 bases at J, with 9 bases in the middle. This CDR3 is CAWRNTNSGNTIYF. In nucleotides, the CDR3 is TGTGCCTGGAGGAACACAAACTCTGGAAACACCATATATTTT.

The gene calls are TRBV30 and TRBJ2-7; the match to TRBD1 covers 9 bases. Trimming removed 3 bases from V and 3 bases from J; junction bases left unmatched: 6. The CDR3 contains 14 residues. CDR1 is GTSNPN, CDR2 SVGIG, per germline (reference sequence). For the CDR3, the DNA is TGTGCCTGGAGGACAGGGGGTTTAGGCTACGAGCAGTACTTC. It codes for CAWRTGGLGYEQYF. Filled out from reference TRBV30 and TRBJ2-7, the complete variable domain reads SQTIHQWPATLVQPVGSPLSLECTVEGTSNPNLYWYRQAAGRGLQLLFYSVGIGQISSEVPQNLSASRPQDRQFILSSKKLLLSDSGFYLCAWRTGGLGYEQYFGPGTRLTVT.

This chain joins TRBV2 and TRBJ2-5, with D perhaps matching TRBD2 (6 bases). The V end was cut by 11 bases, the J end by 7 bases, with 8 bases between. The CDR3 consists of 9 residues. Germline V gene sequence: CDR1 SNHLY, CDR2 FYNNEI. As DNA, the CDR3 is TGTGCCGCCGGGGGGACCCAGTACTTC. Translation gives CAAGGTQYF.

The chain employs TRBV6-6 and TRBJ1-5; 10 positions match TRBD1. The V gene end was trimmed by 2 bases and the J gene end by 8 bases; junction bases not matched to a gene: 6. Germline-derived CDR1 and CDR2 are MNHNY and SVGAGI (reference sequence). The CDR3 extends over 15 amino acids. The CDR3 DNA reads TGTGCCAGCAGTTACCGGACAGGGGGAATCAAGCCCCAGCATTTT. This encodes CASSYRTGGIKPQHF.

The genes are TRBV19 and TRBJ2-7, with D hard to call. Between the trimmed V and J ends, which lost 5 bases and 5 bases, there was a span of 13 bases. The CDR3 loop spans 13 amino acids. CDR1 LNHDA and CDR2 SQIVND come from the germline V gene (reference sequence). In DNA, the CDR3 is TGTGCCAGTAGTCCCCGGGTAGAAGACGAGCAGTACTTC. This encodes CASSPRVEDEQYF.